These 21 T cell receptor beta chains were sequenced from one sample in a study of monozygotic twins with inflammatory bowel disease. With the 5' RACE reads reprocessed, TCRdb shows one record per CDR3 protein and no DNA. The data include some 150,000 distinct CDR3 sequences; the top ten clones carry 7.4%. The sequencing input was blood. These TCRs come from a human donor with ulcerative colitis or Crohn's disease, or a healthy co-twin of an affected twin (not recorded which).

V and J are TRBV5-4 and TRBJ2-1. Per the germline V gene, CDR1 is SGHNT and CDR2 is YYREEE (reference sequence). The CDR3 has 15 amino acids. CDR3 sequence: CASSQHMSSYNEQFF.

J is TRBJ2-5 and V is TRBV7-3; the TRBD1 assignment by TCRdb is unverifiable without DNA. This CDR3 is built from 15 residues. Germline V lookup: CDR1 SGHTA, CDR2 FQGTGA. CDR3 protein: CASSPSSTGLETQYF.

The gene calls are TRBV7-6 and TRBJ2-7. This CDR3 has 12 residues. In germline, CDR1 is SGHVS, CDR2 FNYEAQ. CDR3 region: CASSSMPHEQYF.

V and J are TRBV7-2 and TRBJ2-7. CDR1 and CDR2 from the germline V gene are SGHTA and FQGNSA. The length of the CDR3 is 11 residues. The CDR3: CASSLGREQYF.

V usage is TRBV15 and J usage is TRBJ1-1; the TCRdb D gene call, TRBD1, has no DNA to confirm it. The CDR3 runs to 16 residues. Germline CDR1 reads LNHNV; CDR2 reads YYDKDF (reference sequence). CDR3 loop: CATSPPGRVRNTEVFF.

This chain connects TRBV5-6 to TRBJ2-5; TCRdb reports TRBD1, a call that lacks DNA to check it against. The CDR3 covers 14 residues. Germline V gene lookup returns CDR1 SGHDT and CDR2 YYEEEE. CDR3 residues: CASSDGQGAETQYF.

The gene calls are TRBV12-3 or TRBV12-4 and TRBJ2-2; TCRdb lists TRBD1, though no DNA is available to test this call. The CDR3 sequence is 15 residues long. CDR3 in amino acids: CASSFDRGHTGELFF.

V usage is TRBV7-8 and J usage is TRBJ1-3. CDR1 is SGHVS, CDR2 FQNEAQ, per germline. The CDR3 loop spans 15 amino acids. The CDR3 loop reads CASSPPSFSGNTIYF.

V usage is TRBV3-1 and J usage is TRBJ2-1. The CDR3 sequence is 12 residues long. Per germline, CDR1 LGHDT and CDR2 YNNKEL (reference sequence). The CDR3 region is CASSQDLREQFF.

The J gene is TRBJ2-5, the V gene TRBV7-2. The CDR3 has 15 residues. CDR1 and CDR2 (germline): SGHTA, FQGNSA. The CDR3 reads CASSRGRILQETQYF.

The gene calls are TRBV7-9 and TRBJ2-3; TCRdb calls TRBD2, which cannot be checked without DNA. The CDR3 has 15 residues. Germline V gives CDR1 SEHNR, CDR2 FQNEAQ (reference sequence). This CDR3 is CASMSSGSSTDTQYF.

This chain connects TRBV5-1 to TRBJ2-7; the TCRdb call, TRBD1, lacks DNA for checking. The CDR3 spans 15 residues. The V gene's germline CDR1 is SGHRS and CDR2 YFSETQ. CDR3 protein: CASSWGDRVAYEQYF.

This chain's CDR3 is CASSLGGGVRGYTF. The rearrangement joins TRBV7-6 to TRBJ1-2; TCRdb calls TRBD1, which cannot be checked without DNA. Germline CDR1 and CDR2: SGHVS and FNYEAQ. This CDR3 has 14 amino acids.

The chain joins TRBV7-2 to TRBJ2-1. Germline CDR1 reads SGHTA; CDR2 reads FQGNSA. This CDR3 is 14 amino acids long. The CDR3: CASSLAVAHSEQFF.

V and J are TRBV4-3 and TRBJ1-4. The germline V gene encodes CDR1 LGHNA and CDR2 YSLEER. This CDR3 is 16 amino acids long. The CDR3 loop reads CASSLRSFATNEKLFF.

This rearrangement joins TRBV14 to TRBJ1-2; the D call of TRBD1 rests on TCRdb alone, since no DNA is present to check it. The CDR3 contains 14 residues. Germline CDR1 SGHDN, CDR2 FVKESK. The CDR3 here is CASSPPGGWYGYTF.

The rearrangement uses TRBV2 and TRBJ2-3; the TCRdb call, TRBD2, lacks DNA for checking. Germline loops: CDR1 SNHLY, CDR2 FYNNEI. This CDR3 is built from 15 residues. This CDR3 is CASRDLAGGADTQYF.

J is TRBJ2-1 and V is TRBV5-4; TCRdb lists TRBD2, though no DNA is available to test this call. The germline CDR1 and CDR2 sequences are SGHNT and YYREEE (reference sequence). This CDR3 spans 15 amino acids. CDR3 residues: CASSYKREAYNEQFF.

The chain couples TRBV5-6 to TRBJ1-1. Germline V gene lookup returns CDR1 SGHDT and CDR2 YYEEEE. This CDR3 contains 14 residues. The CDR3 spells CASSFGGEDTEAFF.

V is TRBV7-2 and J is TRBJ2-7; the TCRdb D gene call, TRBD2, has no DNA to confirm it. Germline values: CDR1 SGHTA, CDR2 FQGNSA. The length of the CDR3 is 16 residues. CDR3 residues: CASSPVAGASTYEQYF.

The chain links TRBV29-1 to TRBJ2-7; absent DNA, TCRdb's TRBD1 call cannot be checked. This CDR3 contains 13 residues. In germline, CDR1 is SQVTM, CDR2 ANQGSEA. The CDR3 loop reads CSVETGASYEQYF.